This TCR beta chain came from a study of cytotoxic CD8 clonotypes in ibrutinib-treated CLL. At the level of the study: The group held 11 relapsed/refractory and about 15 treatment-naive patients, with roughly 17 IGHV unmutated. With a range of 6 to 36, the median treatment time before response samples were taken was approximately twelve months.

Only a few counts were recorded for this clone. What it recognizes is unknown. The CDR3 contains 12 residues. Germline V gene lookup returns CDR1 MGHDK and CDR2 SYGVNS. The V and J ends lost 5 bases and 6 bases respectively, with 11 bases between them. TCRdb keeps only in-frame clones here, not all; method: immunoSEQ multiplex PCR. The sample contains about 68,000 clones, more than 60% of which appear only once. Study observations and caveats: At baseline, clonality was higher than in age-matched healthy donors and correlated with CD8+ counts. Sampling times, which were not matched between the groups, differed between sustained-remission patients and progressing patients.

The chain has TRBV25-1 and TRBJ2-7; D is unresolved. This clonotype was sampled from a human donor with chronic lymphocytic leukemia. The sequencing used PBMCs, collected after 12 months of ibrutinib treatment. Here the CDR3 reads CASSTLFGEQYF. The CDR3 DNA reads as TGTGCCAGCAGTACCCTCTTTGGCGAGCAGTACTTC.